The clone carrying this T cell receptor (beta chain) was seen a few times. The data are from a study of blood T cells in healthy people across ages. This CDR3 region has 15 residues. CDR1 SGHRS and CDR2 YFSETQ come from the germline V gene. The trim removed 2 bases at V and 5 bases at J, leaving 9 bases unmatched. Primers used in a second PCR of roughly 7 to 11 cycles were a sample-barcoded 5' primer and a J-beta primer mix. Each of the cDNA molecules was tagged by a template-switch adaptor with 12 random nucleotides. TCRdb re-called the 5' RACE reads through MiXCR, storing one row per CDR3 protein. This sample has some 550,000 distinct CDR3 sequences; 45% to 55% occur once, and the top ten carry around 24%.

The sequenced sample consisted of blood. The chain joins TRBV5-1 to TRBJ2-5; 7 bases map to TRBD1. The receptor's source is a man older than 75 in good health. This chain's CDR3 is CASSFMGQLGETQYF. CDR3 bases: TGCGCCAGCAGCTTCATGGGACAGCTGGGGGAGACCCAGTACTTC.